This TCR beta chain was sequenced during a study of beta chain features in type 1 diabetes. General observations from the study: Insertion counts at VDJ junctions were lower in type 1 diabetes patients, who also showed more deletions there.

The isolated RNA, all of it, was reverse transcribed, so expressed TCRB transcripts were what got sequenced. Sequenced by immunoSEQ multiplex PCR; TCRdb stores in-frame clones only, minus some. This table holds 900,000 or so clones, around a sixth found once. Every sorted population was more than 95% pure. There are a few counts of this clone. Its specificity is unknown. Trimming stripped 0 bases from V and 8 bases from J, with 19 bases between. Germline V lookup: CDR1 SGHTA, CDR2 FQGNSA. This CDR3 contains 16 residues. This clonotype originated in a woman aged 18-30 years in good health. V and J are TRBV7-2 and TRBJ1-1; D uncertain. The sample was naive CD4+ T cells from blood. The CDR3 loop is CASSLASPATPREAFF. DNA of the CDR3: TGTGCCAGCAGCTTAGCTTCCCCCGCGACCCCCCGGGAAGCTTTCTTT.